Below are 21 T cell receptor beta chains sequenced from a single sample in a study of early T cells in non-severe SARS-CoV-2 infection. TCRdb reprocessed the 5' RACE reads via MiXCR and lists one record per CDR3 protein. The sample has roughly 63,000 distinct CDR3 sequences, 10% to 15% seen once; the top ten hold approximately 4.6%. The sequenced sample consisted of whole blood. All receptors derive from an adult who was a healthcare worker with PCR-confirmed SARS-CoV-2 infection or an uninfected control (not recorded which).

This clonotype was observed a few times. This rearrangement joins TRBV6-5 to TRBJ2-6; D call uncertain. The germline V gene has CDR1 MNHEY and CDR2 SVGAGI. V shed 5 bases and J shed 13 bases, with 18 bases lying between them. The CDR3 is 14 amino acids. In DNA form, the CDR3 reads TGTGCCAGCAGTGCAAACACCCGGAACTGGGTCCTGACTTTC. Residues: CASSANTRNWVLTF.

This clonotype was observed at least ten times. CDR3 DNA: TGCAGTGCTAGTCGCCCGGGACAGTCATTCTCCTACGAGCAGTACTTC. Its protein product is CSASRPGQSFSYEQYF. V usage is TRBV20-1 and J usage is TRBJ2-7, with 7 bases identical to TRBD1. The CDR3 spans 16 residues. The V gene's germline CDR1 is DFQATT and CDR2 SNEGSKA (reference sequence). The V and J ends lost 3 bases and 0 bases, in that order; junction bases with no gene match: 11.

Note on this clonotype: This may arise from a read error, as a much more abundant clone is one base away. The CDR3 here is CSAEKGPYEQYF. The CDR3 nucleotides read TGCAGCGCTGAAAAGGGCCCCTACGAGCAGTACTTC. The chain employs TRBV29-1 and TRBJ2-7; D ambiguous. This CDR3 has 12 residues. From germline, CDR1 is SQVTM and CDR2 ANQGSEA.

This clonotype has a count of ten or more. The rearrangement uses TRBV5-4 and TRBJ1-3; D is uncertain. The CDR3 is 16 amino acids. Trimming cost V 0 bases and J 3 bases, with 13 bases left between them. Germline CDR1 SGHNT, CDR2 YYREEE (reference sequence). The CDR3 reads CASSLVGFSGGNTIYF. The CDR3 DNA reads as TGTGCCAGCAGCTTGGTGGGGTTTTCAGGTGGAAACACCATATATTTT.

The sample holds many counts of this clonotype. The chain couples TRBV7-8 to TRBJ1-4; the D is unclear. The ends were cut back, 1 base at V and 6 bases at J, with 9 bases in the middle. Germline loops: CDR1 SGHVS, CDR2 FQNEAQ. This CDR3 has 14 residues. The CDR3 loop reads CASSLGRIDEKLFF. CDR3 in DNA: TGTGCCAGCAGCTTAGGAAGGATAGATGAAAAACTGTTTTTT.

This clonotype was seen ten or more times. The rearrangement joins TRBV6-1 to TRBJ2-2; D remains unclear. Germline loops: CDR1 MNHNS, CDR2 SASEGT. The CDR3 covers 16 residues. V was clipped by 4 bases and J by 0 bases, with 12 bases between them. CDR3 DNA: TGTGCCAGCAGTGTAATGTCGGCCTCGAACACCGGGGAGCTGTTTTTT. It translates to CASSVMSASNTGELFF.

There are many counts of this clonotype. The CDR3: CAWRTRGYGYTF. In DNA, the CDR3 is TGTGCCTGGAGGACGCGCGGCTATGGCTACACCTTC. The rearrangement links TRBV30 to TRBJ1-2; D unresolved. The CDR3 extends over 12 amino acids. V lost 3 bases, J lost 4 bases, and 9 bases lay in between. CDR1 is GTSNPN and CDR2 is SVGIG in the germline V gene (reference sequence).

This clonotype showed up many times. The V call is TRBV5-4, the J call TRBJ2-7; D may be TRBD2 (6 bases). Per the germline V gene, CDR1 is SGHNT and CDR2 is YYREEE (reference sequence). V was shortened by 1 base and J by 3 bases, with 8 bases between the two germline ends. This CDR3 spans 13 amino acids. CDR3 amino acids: CASSLLASYEQYF. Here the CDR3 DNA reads TGTGCCAGCAGCTTGCTAGCGAGCTACGAGCAGTACTTC.

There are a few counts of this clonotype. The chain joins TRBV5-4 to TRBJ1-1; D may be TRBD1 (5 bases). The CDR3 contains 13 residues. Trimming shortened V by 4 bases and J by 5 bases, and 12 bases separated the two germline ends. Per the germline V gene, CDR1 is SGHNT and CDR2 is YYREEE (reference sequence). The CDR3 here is CASSSQGTTEAFF. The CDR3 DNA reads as TGTGCCAGCAGCAGTCAGGGTACGACTGAAGCTTTCTTT.

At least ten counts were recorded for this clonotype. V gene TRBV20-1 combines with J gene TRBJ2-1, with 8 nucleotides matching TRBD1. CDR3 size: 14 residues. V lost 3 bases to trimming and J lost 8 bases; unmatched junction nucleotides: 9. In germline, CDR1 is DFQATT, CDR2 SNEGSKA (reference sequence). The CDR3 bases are TGCAGTGCTAGGGGGACAGGCTCTTTGGATGAGCAGTTCTTC. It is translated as CSARGTGSLDEQFF.

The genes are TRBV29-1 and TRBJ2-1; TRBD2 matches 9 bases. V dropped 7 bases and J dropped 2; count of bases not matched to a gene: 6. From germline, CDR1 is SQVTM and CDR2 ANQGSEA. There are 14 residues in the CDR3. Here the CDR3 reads CSAKKRGAYNEQFF. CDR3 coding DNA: TGCAGCGCCAAAAAGCGGGGGGCCTACAATGAGCAGTTCTTC.

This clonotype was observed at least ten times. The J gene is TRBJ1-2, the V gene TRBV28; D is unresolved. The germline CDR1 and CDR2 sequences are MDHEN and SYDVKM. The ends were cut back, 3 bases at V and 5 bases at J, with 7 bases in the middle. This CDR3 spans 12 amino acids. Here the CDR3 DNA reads TGTGCCAGCAGTTTGCAACTTTATGGCTACACCTTC. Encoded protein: CASSLQLYGYTF.

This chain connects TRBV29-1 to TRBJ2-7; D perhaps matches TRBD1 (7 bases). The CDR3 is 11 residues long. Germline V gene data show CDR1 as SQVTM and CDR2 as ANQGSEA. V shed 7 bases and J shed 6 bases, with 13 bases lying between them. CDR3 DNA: TGCAGCGCCCGTCAGGGGGGCGAGCAGTACTTC. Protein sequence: CSARQGGEQYF.

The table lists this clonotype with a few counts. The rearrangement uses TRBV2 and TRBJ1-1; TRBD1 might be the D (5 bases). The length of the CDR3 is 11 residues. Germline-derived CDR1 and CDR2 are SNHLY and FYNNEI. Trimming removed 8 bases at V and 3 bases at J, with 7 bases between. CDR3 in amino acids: CASAGHTEAFF. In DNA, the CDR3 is TGTGCCAGCGCGGGGCACACTGAAGCTTTCTTT.

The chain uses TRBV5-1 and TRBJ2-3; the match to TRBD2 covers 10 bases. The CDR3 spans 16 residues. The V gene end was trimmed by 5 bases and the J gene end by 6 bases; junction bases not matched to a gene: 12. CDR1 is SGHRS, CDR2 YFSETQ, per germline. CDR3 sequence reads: CASSPGLAGVSDTQYF. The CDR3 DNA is TGCGCCAGCAGTCCCGGGCTAGCGGGGGTTTCGGATACGCAGTATTTT.

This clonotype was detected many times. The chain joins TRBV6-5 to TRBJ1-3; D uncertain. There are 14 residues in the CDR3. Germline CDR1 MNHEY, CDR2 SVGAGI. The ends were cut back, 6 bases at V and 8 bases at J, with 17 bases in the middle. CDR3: CASSPSGPADTIYF. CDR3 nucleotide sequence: TGTGCCAGCAGCCCTTCCGGACCGGCCGACACCATATATTTT.

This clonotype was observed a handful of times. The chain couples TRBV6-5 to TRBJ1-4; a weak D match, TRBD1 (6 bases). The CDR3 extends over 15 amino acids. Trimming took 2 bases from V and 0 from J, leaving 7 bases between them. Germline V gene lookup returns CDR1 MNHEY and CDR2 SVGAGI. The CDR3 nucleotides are TGTGCCAGCAGTTACAACAGGGCAACTAATGAAAAACTGTTTTTT. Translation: CASSYNRATNEKLFF.

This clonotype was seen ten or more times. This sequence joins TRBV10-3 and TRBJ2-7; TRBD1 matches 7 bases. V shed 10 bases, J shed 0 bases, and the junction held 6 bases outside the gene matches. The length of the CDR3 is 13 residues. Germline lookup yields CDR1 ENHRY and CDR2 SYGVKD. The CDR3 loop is CATTGQHSYEQYF. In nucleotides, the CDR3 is TGTGCCACCACGGGACAGCACTCCTACGAGCAGTACTTC.

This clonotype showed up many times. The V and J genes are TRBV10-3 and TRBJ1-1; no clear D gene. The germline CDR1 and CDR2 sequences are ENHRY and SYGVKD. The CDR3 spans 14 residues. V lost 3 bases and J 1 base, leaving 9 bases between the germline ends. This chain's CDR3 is CAISEGQANTEAFF. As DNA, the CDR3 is TGTGCCATCAGTGAAGGGCAGGCGAACACTGAAGCTTTCTTT.

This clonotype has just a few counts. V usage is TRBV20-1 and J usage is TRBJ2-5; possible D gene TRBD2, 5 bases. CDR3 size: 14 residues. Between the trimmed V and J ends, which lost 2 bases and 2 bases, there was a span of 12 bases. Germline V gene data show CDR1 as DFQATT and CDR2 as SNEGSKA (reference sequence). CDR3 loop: CSARLALLQETQYF. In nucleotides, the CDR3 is TGCAGTGCTAGACTAGCTCTCCTTCAAGAGACCCAGTACTTC.

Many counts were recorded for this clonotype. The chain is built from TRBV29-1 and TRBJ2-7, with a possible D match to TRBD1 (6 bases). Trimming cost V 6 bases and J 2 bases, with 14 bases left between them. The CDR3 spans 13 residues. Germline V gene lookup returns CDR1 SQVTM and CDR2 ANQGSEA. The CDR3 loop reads CSVAPTGTYEQYF. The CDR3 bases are TGCAGCGTGGCTCCGACAGGAACCTACGAGCAGTACTTC.